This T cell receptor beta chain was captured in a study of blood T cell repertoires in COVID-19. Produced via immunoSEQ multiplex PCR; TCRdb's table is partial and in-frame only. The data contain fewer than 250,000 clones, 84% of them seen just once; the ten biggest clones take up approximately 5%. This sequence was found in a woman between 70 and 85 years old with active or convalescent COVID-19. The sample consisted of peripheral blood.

CDR3 sequence reads: CASSLAPLNEQFF. The CDR3 coding sequence is TGCGCCAGCAGCTTGGCCCCTCTTAATGAGCAGTTCTTC. J is TRBJ2-1 and V is TRBV5-1, with no clear D. CDR3 length: 13 amino acids. Trimming removed 0 bases at V and 7 bases at J, with 8 bases between. In germline, CDR1 is SGHRS, CDR2 YFSETQ.